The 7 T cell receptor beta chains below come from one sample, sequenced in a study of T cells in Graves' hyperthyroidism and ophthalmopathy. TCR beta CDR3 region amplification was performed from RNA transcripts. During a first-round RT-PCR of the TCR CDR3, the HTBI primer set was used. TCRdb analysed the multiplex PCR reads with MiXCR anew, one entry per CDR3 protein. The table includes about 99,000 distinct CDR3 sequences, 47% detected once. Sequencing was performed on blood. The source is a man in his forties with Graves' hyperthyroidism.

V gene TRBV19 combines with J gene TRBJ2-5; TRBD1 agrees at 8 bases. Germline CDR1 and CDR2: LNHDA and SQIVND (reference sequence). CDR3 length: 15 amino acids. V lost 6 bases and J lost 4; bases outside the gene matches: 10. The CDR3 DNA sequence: TGTGCCAGTAGGACAGGGGCTGGGACAGGAGAGACCCAGTACTTC. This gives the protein CASRTGAGTGETQYF. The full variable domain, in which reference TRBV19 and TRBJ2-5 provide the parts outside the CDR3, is DGGITQSPKYLFRKEGQNVTLSCEQNLNHDAMYWYRQDPGQGLRLIYYSQIVNDFQKGDIAEGYSVSREKKESFPLTVTSAQKNPTAFYLCASRTGAGTGETQYFGPGTRLLVL.

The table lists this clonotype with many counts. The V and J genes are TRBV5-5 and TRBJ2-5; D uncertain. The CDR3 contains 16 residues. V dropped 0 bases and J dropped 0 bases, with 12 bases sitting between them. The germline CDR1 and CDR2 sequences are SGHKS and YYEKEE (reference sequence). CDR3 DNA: TGTGCCAGCAGCTTGGAAGTTGTCGCATACCAAGAGACCCAGTACTTC. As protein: CASSLEVVAYQETQYF.

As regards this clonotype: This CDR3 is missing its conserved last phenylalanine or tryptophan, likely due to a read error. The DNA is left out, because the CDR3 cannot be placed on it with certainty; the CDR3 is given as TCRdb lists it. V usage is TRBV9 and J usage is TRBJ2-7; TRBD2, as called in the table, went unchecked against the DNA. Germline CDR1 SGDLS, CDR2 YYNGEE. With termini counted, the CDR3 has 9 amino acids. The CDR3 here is CASSVGLAG.

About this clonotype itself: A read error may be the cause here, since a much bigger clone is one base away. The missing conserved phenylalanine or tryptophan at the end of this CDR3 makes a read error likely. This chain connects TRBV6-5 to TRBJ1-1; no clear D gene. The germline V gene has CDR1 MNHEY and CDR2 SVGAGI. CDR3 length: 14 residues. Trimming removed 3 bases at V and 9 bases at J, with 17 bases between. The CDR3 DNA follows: TGTGCCAGCAGTTATACGGGCCGGAGTGAGAAAGCTTTCCTT. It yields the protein CASSYTGRSEKAFL.

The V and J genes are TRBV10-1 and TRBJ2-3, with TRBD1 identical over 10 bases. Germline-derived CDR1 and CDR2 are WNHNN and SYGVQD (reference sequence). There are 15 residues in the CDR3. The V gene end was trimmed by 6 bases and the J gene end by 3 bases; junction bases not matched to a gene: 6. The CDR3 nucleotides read TGCGCCAGCAGAGGACCGGGACAGGGGACAGATACGCAGTATTTT. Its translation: CASRGPGQGTDTQYF.

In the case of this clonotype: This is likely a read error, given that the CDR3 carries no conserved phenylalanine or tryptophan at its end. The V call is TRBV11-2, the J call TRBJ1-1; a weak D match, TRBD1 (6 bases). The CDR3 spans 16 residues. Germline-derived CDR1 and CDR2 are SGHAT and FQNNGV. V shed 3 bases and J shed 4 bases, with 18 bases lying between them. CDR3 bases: TGTGCCAGCAGCTTTAGGGAACAGGGTGGGACCACTGAAGCTTTCTTG. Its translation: CASSFREQGGTTEAFL.

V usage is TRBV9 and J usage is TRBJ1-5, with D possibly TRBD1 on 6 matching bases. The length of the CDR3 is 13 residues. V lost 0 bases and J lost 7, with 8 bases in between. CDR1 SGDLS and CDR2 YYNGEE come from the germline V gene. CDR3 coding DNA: TGTGCCAGCAGCGTAGTGGGGGCCCAGCCCCAGCATTTT. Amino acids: CASSVVGAQPQHF.